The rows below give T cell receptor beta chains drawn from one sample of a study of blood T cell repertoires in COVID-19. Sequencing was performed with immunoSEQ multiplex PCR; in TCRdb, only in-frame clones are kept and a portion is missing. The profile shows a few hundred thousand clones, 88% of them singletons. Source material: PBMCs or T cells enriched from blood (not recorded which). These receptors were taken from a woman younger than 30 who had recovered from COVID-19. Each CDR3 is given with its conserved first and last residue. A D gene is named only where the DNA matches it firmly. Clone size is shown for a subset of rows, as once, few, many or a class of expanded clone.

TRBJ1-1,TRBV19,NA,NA,CASSNGQRNTEAFF,TGTGCCAGTAGTAATGGACAGAGGAACACTGAAGCTTTCTTT
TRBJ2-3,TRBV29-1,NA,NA,CSVEKEGDTQYF,TGCAGCGTTGAAAAGGAGGGGGATACGCAGTATTTT
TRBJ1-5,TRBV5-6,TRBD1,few,CASSSGGGQPQHF,TGTGCCAGCAGCTCAGGGGGCGGTCAGCCCCAGCATTTT
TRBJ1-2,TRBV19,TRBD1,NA,CASEKTGQSTYGYTF,TGTGCCAGTGAGAAAACGGGACAGTCGACTTATGGCTACACCTTC
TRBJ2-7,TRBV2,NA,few,CASSEWVADEQYF,TGTGCCAGCAGTGAATGGGTAGCCGACGAGCAGTACTTC
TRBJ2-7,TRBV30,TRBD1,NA,CAWSWGGQGADEQYF,TGTGCCTGGAGTTGGGGGGGACAGGGGGCCGACGAGCAGTACTTC
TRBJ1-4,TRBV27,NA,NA,CASSPLTALNEKLFF,TGTGCCAGCAGTCCCTTGACAGCCCTGAATGAAAAACTGTTTTTT
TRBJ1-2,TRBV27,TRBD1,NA,CASSSPRQGSNYGYTF,TGTGCCAGCAGTTCTCCTCGACAGGGATCTAACTATGGCTACACCTTC
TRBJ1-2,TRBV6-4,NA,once,CASMGGAVYYGYTF,TGTGCCAGCATGGGGGGGGCGGTTTACTATGGCTACACCTTC
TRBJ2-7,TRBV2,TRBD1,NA,CASRTGTGNYEQYF,TGTGCCAGCAGGACCGGGACAGGGAACTACGAGCAGTACTTC
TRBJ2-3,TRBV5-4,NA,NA,CASSLAGSDTQYF,TGTGCCAGCAGCTTGGCAGGGTCAGATACGCAGTATTTT
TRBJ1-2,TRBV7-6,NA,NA,CASSSGHYYGYTF,TGTGCCAGCAGCTCAGGGCACTACTATGGCTACACCTTC
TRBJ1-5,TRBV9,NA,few,CASSAVRNSNQPQHF,TGTGCCAGCAGCGCCGTCCGTAATAGCAATCAGCCCCAGCATTTT
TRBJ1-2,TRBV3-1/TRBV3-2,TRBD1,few,CASSPNGQGRGYTF,TGTGCCAGCAGCCCGAATGGACAGGGGCGAGGCTACACCTTC
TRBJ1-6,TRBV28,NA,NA,CASSSTGAYNSPLHF,TGTGCCAGCAGTTCCACAGGCGCCTATAATTCACCCCTCCACTTT
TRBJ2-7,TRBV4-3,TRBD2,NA,CASSQVVAGPTYEQYF,TGCGCCAGCAGCCAAGTAGTAGCGGGGCCCACCTACGAGCAGTACTTC
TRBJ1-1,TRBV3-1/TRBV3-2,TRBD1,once,CASSQGQGYTEAFF,TGTGCCAGCAGCCAGGGACAGGGGTACACTGAAGCTTTCTTT
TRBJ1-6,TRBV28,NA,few,CASTTPGLANLSPLHF,TGTGCCAGCACAACCCCAGGGTTGGCAAATCTTTCACCCCTCCACTTT
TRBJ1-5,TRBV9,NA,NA,CASSLGTTSNQPQHF,TGTGCCAGCAGTCTCGGGACAACTAGCAATCAGCCCCAGCATTTT
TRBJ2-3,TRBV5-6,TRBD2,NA,CASSLVLAGDQEEDTQYF,TGTGCCAGCAGCTTGGTACTAGCGGGAGATCAGGAGGAAGATACGCAGTATTTT
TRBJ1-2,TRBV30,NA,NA,CAWSPPRAGAYGYTF,TGTGCCTGGAGTCCACCCAGGGCAGGAGCCTATGGCTACACCTTC
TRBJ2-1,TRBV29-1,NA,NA,CSVNRAWEQFF,TGCAGCGTAAACAGGGCATGGGAGCAGTTCTTC
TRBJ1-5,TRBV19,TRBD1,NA,CASTTPGTGNQPQHF,TGTGCCAGTACCACGCCCGGGACAGGGAATCAGCCCCAGCATTTT
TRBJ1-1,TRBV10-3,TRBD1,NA,CAISESMGQKNTEAFF,TGTGCCATCAGTGAGTCGATGGGACAGAAGAACACTGAAGCTTTCTTT
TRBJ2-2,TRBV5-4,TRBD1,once,CASSLSRQGGTGELFF,TGTGCCAGCAGCTTGAGTCGACAGGGCGGCACCGGGGAGCTGTTTTTT
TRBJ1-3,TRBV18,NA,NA,CASSPPGGGSSGNTIYF,TGTGCCAGCTCACCACCGGGTGGCGGGTCCTCTGGAAACACCATATATTTT
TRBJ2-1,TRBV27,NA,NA,CASSPDIFEQFF,TGTGCCAGCAGTCCGGACATCTTTGAGCAGTTCTTC
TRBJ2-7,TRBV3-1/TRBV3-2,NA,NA,CASSQRGYYEQYF,TGTGCCAGCAGCCAACGGGGGTACTACGAGCAGTACTTC
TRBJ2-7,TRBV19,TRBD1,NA,CASSMAGTVKGEQYF,TGTGCCAGTAGTATGGCCGGGACAGTAAAAGGCGAGCAGTACTTC
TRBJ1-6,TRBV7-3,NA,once,CASSFSGGSPLHF,TGTGCCAGCAGCTTTTCGGGAGGTTCACCCCTCCACTTT
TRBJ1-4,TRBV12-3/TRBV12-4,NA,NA,CACSGYSGEKLFF,TGTGCTTGTAGCGGATACTCGGGCGAAAAACTGTTTTTT
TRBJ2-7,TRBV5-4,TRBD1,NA,CASSLDGTGVYEQYF,TGTGCCAGCAGCTTGGACGGGACAGGCGTCTACGAGCAGTACTTC
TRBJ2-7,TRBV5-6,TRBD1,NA,CASRRTGTESSYEQYF,TGTGCCAGCAGGCGAACCGGGACAGAGAGTTCCTACGAGCAGTACTTC
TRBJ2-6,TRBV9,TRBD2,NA,CASSVGPSGRAGANVLTF,TGTGCCAGCAGCGTAGGCCCCTCTGGGAGGGCTGGGGCCAACGTCCTGACTTTC
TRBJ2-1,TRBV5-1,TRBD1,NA,CASSLDNRDRGPNEQFF,TGCGCCAGCAGCTTGGATAACCGGGACAGGGGCCCCAATGAGCAGTTCTTC
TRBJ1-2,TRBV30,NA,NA,CAWSPRSGIQLLSNYGYTF,TGTGCCTGGAGCCCACGATCTGGTATACAGCTTCTTTCTAACTATGGCTACACCTTC
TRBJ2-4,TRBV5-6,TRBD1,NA,CASSFGQVNIQYF,TGTGCCAGCAGCTTCGGACAGGTAAACATTCAGTACTTC
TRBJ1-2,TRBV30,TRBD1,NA,CAWSPFLIDRGGYTF,TGTGCCTGGAGCCCCTTTCTCATCGACAGGGGCGGCTACACCTTC
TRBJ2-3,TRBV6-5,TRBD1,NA,CASSTGTGVTDTQYF,TGTGCCAGCAGTACCGGGACAGGGGTTACAGATACGCAGTATTTT
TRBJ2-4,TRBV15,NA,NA,CATSSDSKNIQYF,TGTGCCACCAGCAGCGACAGCAAAAACATTCAGTACTTC
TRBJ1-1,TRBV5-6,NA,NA,CASSLVRTSSGEAFF,TGTGCCAGCAGCTTGGTCAGGACTAGTTCAGGTGAAGCTTTCTTT
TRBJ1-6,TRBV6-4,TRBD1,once,CASSDPNHGTVNSPLHF,TGTGCCAGCAGTGACCCGAACCACGGGACAGTTAATTCACCCCTCCACTTT
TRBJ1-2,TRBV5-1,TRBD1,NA,CASSLVTGEDWGYTF,TGCGCCAGCAGCTTGGTGACAGGGGAAGATTGGGGCTACACCTTC
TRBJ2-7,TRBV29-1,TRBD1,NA,CSVEGTGAYEQYF,TGCAGCGTTGAGGGGACAGGGGCCTACGAGCAGTACTTC
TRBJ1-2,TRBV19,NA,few,CATRGVGYTF,TGTGCCACCCGGGGGGTTGGCTACACCTTC
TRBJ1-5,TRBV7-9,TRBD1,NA,CASSLVPGTAATVAQHF,TGTGCCAGCAGCTTAGTCCCAGGGACAGCCGCTACGGTGGCCCAGCATTTT